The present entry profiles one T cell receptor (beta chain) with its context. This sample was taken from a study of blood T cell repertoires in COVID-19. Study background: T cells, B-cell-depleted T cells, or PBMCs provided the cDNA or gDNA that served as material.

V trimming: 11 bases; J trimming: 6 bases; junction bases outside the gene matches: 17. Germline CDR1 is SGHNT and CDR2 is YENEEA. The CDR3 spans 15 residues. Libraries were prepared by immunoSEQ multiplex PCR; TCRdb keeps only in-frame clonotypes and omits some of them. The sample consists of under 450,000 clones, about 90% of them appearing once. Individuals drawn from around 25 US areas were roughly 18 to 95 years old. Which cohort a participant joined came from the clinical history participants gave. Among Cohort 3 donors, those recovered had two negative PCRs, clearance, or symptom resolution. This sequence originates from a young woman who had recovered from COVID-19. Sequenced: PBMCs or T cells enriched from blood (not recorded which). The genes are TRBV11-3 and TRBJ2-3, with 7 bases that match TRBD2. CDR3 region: CASAPGRGFPDTQYF. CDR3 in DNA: TGTGCCTCAGCCCCAGGGAGGGGATTTCCGGATACGCAGTATTTT.